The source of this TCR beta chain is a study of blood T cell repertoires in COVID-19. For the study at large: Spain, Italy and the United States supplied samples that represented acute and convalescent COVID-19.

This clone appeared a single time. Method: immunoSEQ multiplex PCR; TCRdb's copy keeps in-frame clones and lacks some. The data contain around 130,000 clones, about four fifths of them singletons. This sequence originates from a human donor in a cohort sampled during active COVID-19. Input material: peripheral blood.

This CDR3 is CASSLWQGEVYGYTF. The CDR3 DNA reads as TGTGCCAGCAGTTTGTGGCAGGGGGAGGTTTATGGCTACACCTTC. V gene TRBV28 combines with J gene TRBJ1-2; 7 bases match TRBD1. With V trimmed by 3 bases and J by 5 bases, 9 bases remained unmatched. CDR3 length: 15 amino acids. In germline, CDR1 is MDHEN, CDR2 SYDVKM.